These 9 T cell receptor beta chains originate from one sample sequenced in a study of CD8 T cells in ankylosing spondylitis. TCRdb re-called the 5' RACE reads with MiXCR, one entry per CDR3 protein. This table holds approximately 240,000 distinct CDR3 sequences, roughly 25% found once. The sample taken for sequencing was blood, either unsorted or a sorted T cell fraction (not recorded which). The source is a male donor with ankylosing spondylitis or in good health (not recorded which).

The V gene is TRBV20-1, the J gene TRBJ2-2; D is uncertain. The CDR3 is 15 residues long. Germline V gene data show CDR1 as DFQATT and CDR2 as SNEGSKA (reference sequence). V was pared by 2 bases and J by 0 bases, with 10 bases between. CDR3 in DNA: TGCAGTGCTAGAACACAGCCCACGAACACCGGGGAGCTGTTTTTT. This encodes CSARTQPTNTGELFF.

This clonotype was detected many times. The chain employs TRBV5-1 and TRBJ2-4; D perhaps matches TRBD2 (5 bases). V was trimmed by 1 base and J by 8 bases, leaving 13 bases between them. CDR3 length equals 14 residues. CDR1 and CDR2 (germline): SGHRS, YFSETQ. The chain's CDR3 is CASSLKVGGDIQYF. The CDR3 region has the DNA TGCGCCAGCAGCTTGAAGGTTGGAGGTGACATTCAGTACTTC.

The rearrangement links TRBV20-1 to TRBJ2-7, with 7 bases that match TRBD2. CDR3 length: 13 residues. Per the germline V gene, CDR1 is DFQATT and CDR2 is SNEGSKA (reference sequence). The V and J ends lost 4 bases and 3 bases, in that order; junction bases with no gene match: 6. CDR3 DNA sequence: TGCAGTGCTATCCAGGGAGGGATCTACGAGCAGTACTTC. Translated, it gives CSAIQGGIYEQYF.

The genes are TRBV28 and TRBJ2-5, with a possible D match to TRBD1 (7 bases). The CDR3 has 15 residues. Per germline, CDR1 MDHEN and CDR2 SYDVKM. The V gene lost 7 bases and the J gene lost 5 bases, with 20 bases spanning the gap. The CDR3 DNA is TGTGCCAGCAACCCTCCAGGGGGAGGTGCGGAGACCCAGTACTTC. Protein product: CASNPPGGGAETQYF.

V gene TRBV10-3 combines with J gene TRBJ2-7; D is unresolved. Per the germline V gene, CDR1 is ENHRY and CDR2 is SYGVKD. V lost 1 base, J lost 2 bases, and 18 bases lay in between. CDR3 length equals 17 residues. In DNA, the CDR3 is TGTGCCATCAGTGAGTGGATAACAGCGAACGAAGCCTACGAGCAGTACTTC. Its protein product is CAISEWITANEAYEQYF.

This clonotype was recorded at least ten times. The chain is built from TRBV20-1 and TRBJ2-7; 11 positions agree with TRBD2. Germline V CDR1 and CDR2: DFQATT, SNEGSKA (reference sequence). The CDR3 has 13 amino acids. V gave up 5 bases and J gave up 2 bases; unmatched junction bases: 2. The CDR3 nucleotides read TGCAGTGCTCGACTAGCGGGGACCTACGAGCAGTACTTC. It specifies CSARLAGTYEQYF.

The V gene is TRBV6-1, the J gene TRBJ1-6; 10 bases fit TRBD1. The junction had 4 bases not matched to a gene; V was cut back by 4 bases and J by 7 bases. The germline gives CDR1 MNHNS, CDR2 SASEGT. The CDR3 is 15 amino acids. The CDR3 reads CASSGAGQGNSPLHF. As DNA, the CDR3 is TGTGCCAGCAGTGGGGCGGGACAGGGGAATTCACCCCTCCACTTT.

This rearrangement joins TRBV20-1 to TRBJ2-6; D gene uncertain. Trimming took off 0 bases at V and 4 bases at J, with 10 bases between the two ends. The CDR3 has 15 residues. Per germline, CDR1 DFQATT and CDR2 SNEGSKA (reference sequence). The DNA of the CDR3 is TGCAGTGCTAGAGATCCCCGACGGGGGGCCAACGTCCTGACTTTC. It translates to CSARDPRRGANVLTF.

The chain links TRBV20-1 to TRBJ2-3, with D perhaps TRBD1 (6 bases). Trimming removed 5 bases at V and 5 bases at J, with 17 bases between. The germline CDR1 and CDR2 sequences are DFQATT and SNEGSKA (reference sequence). The CDR3 is 14 amino acids. The CDR3 region has the DNA TGCAGTGCTCAAGAGGGGGTCGCCCTAGATACGCAGTATTTT. Amino acids: CSAQEGVALDTQYF.